This T cell receptor beta chain was found in a study of T-cell memory formation after mild COVID-19. Study-wide results and limits: Contracting CD4+ clones sat mainly in CM and EM; CD8+ in EMRA.

TCRdb independently ran MiXCR on the 5' RACE reads; one entry per CDR3 protein. The table records about 620,000 distinct CDR3 sequences, about a sixth of them present only once. The CDR3 consists of 16 residues. Trimming removed 0 bases from V and 4 bases from J; junction bases left unmatched: 3. CDR1 MNHEY and CDR2 SVGAGI come from the germline V gene. As regards this clonotype: The antigen is not known.

V usage is TRBV6-5 and J usage is TRBJ2-3, with 11 nucleotides matching TRBD2. The receptor comes from an adult woman who had mild COVID-19 (a few samples of this study predate the infection). Cell type and time point are not known. Material: PBMCs or a T cell subset sorted from them (not recorded which). The CDR3 is CASSYSTLAGADTQYF. CDR3 bases: TGTGCCAGCAGTTACTCGACACTAGCGGGGGCAGATACGCAGTATTTT.